The 30 T cell receptor beta chains reported below all come from one sample, sequenced in a study of beta chain features in type 1 diabetes (dated 2018 in TCRdb). Libraries were built with the immunoSEQ multiplex PCR assay. The entire amount of isolated RNA was reverse transcribed using the High Capacity cDNA Reverse Transcription Kit, so the sequenced TCRB transcripts were expressed ones. This is the immuneACCESS table as TCRdb keeps it, with only in-frame sequences that have V and J called. A part of the clones is gone; compared with another copy, unresolved V genes explain less than half, and the rest is unexplained. This sample comprises roughly 330,000 clones, approximately 10% of them detected only once. The ten largest clones take up around 0.015% of the sample. Material for sequencing was naive CD4+ T cells from blood. What this sample's cell subset or site label stands for: true naive CD4+ T cells. These receptors came from a woman aged 30 to 39 in good health.

In this sample, this clone turned up a few times. The genes are TRBV30 and TRBJ2-1; 9 bases fit TRBD2. CDR1 and CDR2 from the germline V gene are GTSNPN and SVGIG (reference sequence). The V and J ends lost 4 bases and 3 bases, in that order; junction bases with no gene match: 10. This CDR3 has 16 residues. CDR3: CAWNGRGTSSYNEQFF. The CDR3 DNA reads as TGTGCCTGGAACGGGCGAGGGACTAGCAGCTACAATGAGCAGTTCTTC.

This clone was counted between two and nine times. The V gene is TRBV4-3, the J gene TRBJ1-5; D is possibly TRBD1 (6 bases). Per the germline V gene, CDR1 is LGHNA and CDR2 is YSLEER. The ends were cut back, 2 bases at V and 3 bases at J, with 17 bases in the middle. The CDR3 is made up of 17 amino acids. CDR3 in amino acids: CASSQNLRDIYNQPQHF. The CDR3 coding sequence is TGCGCCAGCAGCCAAAATTTGAGGGACATCTACAATCAGCCCCAGCATTTT.

There are a few counts of this clone. The chain has TRBV10-3 and TRBJ2-5; D might be TRBD2 (6 bases). Trimming stripped 0 bases from V and 4 bases from J, with 12 bases between. The CDR3 totals 15 residues. Germline V lookup: CDR1 ENHRY, CDR2 SYGVKD. The chain's CDR3 is CAISESGGKGETQYF. CDR3 bases: TGTGCCATCAGTGAGTCCGGCGGGAAAGGAGAGACCCAGTACTTC.

This clone has only a few counts. This chain links TRBV5-1 with TRBJ2-3; 13 positions agree with TRBD2. Germline V lookup: CDR1 SGHRS, CDR2 YFSETQ. The CDR3 length is 15 residues. With 4 bases clipped from V and 4 bases from J, the junction kept 3 bases outside the gene matches. The CDR3 sequence is CASSNGLAGADTQYF. The CDR3 region has the DNA TGCGCCAGCAGCAATGGACTAGCGGGAGCAGATACGCAGTATTTT.

This clone was recorded a few times. The chain is built from TRBV19 and TRBJ2-7; D is possibly TRBD2 (6 bases). V lost 9 bases and J 1 base, leaving 19 bases between the germline ends. This CDR3 is 15 amino acids long. Germline lookup yields CDR1 LNHDA and CDR2 SQIVND (reference sequence). CDR3 sequence: CASHGPGTGSYEQYF. The CDR3 region has the DNA TGTGCCAGCCATGGCCCCGGGACTGGGTCCTACGAGCAGTACTTC. Full variable domain (missing parts from reference TRBV19 and TRBJ2-7): DGGITQSPKYLFRKEGQNVTLSCEQNLNHDAMYWYRQDPGQGLRLIYYSQIVNDFQKGDIAEGYSVSREKKESFPLTVTSAQKNPTAFYLCASHGPGTGSYEQYFGPGTRLTVT.

This clone has just a few counts. This chain joins TRBV5-1 and TRBJ2-2, with TRBD1 matching 9 bases. Germline values: CDR1 SGHRS, CDR2 YFSETQ. With V trimmed by 4 bases and J by 4 bases, 8 bases remained unmatched. The CDR3 covers 16 residues. The CDR3 loop reads CASSRNRGRGTGELFF. The CDR3 coding sequence is TGCGCCAGCAGCCGTAACAGGGGGCGCGGCACCGGGGAGCTGTTTTTT.

The chain joins TRBV4-3 to TRBJ1-2, with a weak D call TRBD1 (5 bases). Trimming stripped 0 bases from V and 6 bases from J, with 8 bases between. This CDR3 spans 13 amino acids. Germline-derived CDR1 and CDR2 are LGHNA and YSLEER. In nucleotides, the CDR3 is TGCGCCAGCAGCCAAGAGGGGGGTGATGGCTACACCTTC. It codes for CASSQEGGDGYTF.

V gene TRBV7-2 combines with J gene TRBJ2-2; D may be TRBD2 (6 bases). This CDR3 has 15 amino acids. The V end lost 2 bases, the J end lost 5 bases, and 12 bases lay between the germline ends. Looked up from germline, CDR1 is SGHTA and CDR2 is FQGNSA. The CDR3 is CASSLTGGSTGELFF. Written as DNA, the CDR3 is TGTGCCAGCAGCTTAACCGGGGGAAGTACCGGGGAGCTGTTTTTT. The full variable domain, in which reference TRBV7-2 and TRBJ2-2 provide the parts outside the CDR3, is GAGVSQSPSNKVTEKGKDVELRCDPISGHTALYWYRQSLGQGLEFLIYFQGNSAPDKSGLPSDRFSAERTGGSVSTLTIQRTQQEDSAVYLCASSLTGGSTGELFFGEGSRLTVL.

A few counts support this clone. The chain couples TRBV5-1 to TRBJ1-2; D gene ambiguous. The germline V and J ends were trimmed by 4 bases and 8 bases, with 15 bases remaining between them. The CDR3 loop spans 13 amino acids. Germline V gene lookup returns CDR1 SGHRS and CDR2 YFSETQ. CDR3 loop: CASSPEPVSGYTF. Here the CDR3 DNA reads TGCGCCAGCAGCCCGGAGCCTGTATCCGGCTACACCTTC.

The chain joins TRBV7-3 to TRBJ2-5; D possibly corresponds to TRBD1 (5 bases). The CDR3 length is 13 residues. V was trimmed by 4 bases and J by 5 bases, leaving 11 bases between them. Germline lookup yields CDR1 SGHTA and CDR2 FQGTGA. As DNA, the CDR3 is TGTGCCAGCAGCTGGGGCATATCGGAGACCCAGTACTTC. Residues: CASSWGISETQYF.

The CDR3 region has the DNA TGCAGCGCTTCGGGACTAGCGGGAGTTACGCAGTATTTT. Residues: CSASGLAGVTQYF. The chain has TRBV29-1 and TRBJ2-3, with 14 bases lining up with TRBD2. V was clipped by 7 bases and J by 8 bases; unmatched bases: 5. Per germline, CDR1 SQVTM and CDR2 ANQGSEA. CDR3 length: 13 residues.

The sample holds a few counts of this clone. This chain joins TRBV4-1 and TRBJ2-2, with no clear D. Trimming left V 0 bases short and J 7 bases short, with 9 bases between. In germline, CDR1 is MGHRA, CDR2 YSYEKL. The CDR3 is 14 amino acids. The CDR3 loop reads CASSQDTVVGELFF. DNA of the CDR3: TGCGCCAGCAGCCAAGATACGGTGGTCGGGGAGCTGTTTTTT.

This chain uses TRBV18 with TRBJ1-2, with 7 bases identical to TRBD1. CDR1 and CDR2 from the germline V gene are KGHSH and LQKENI. The CDR3 totals 14 residues. J gave up 9 bases and V 1 base, and 8 bases lay outside the gene matches. Here the CDR3 reads CASSPRSTGESYTF. The CDR3 DNA is TGTGCCAGCTCACCACGTTCCACAGGGGAGAGCTACACCTTC.

The chain recombines TRBV13 with TRBJ1-1, with D hard to call. Germline CDR1 and CDR2: PRHDT and FYEKMQ (reference sequence). The CDR3 is 12 residues long. Deletions cut 5 bases from V and 4 bases from J, with 8 bases between. CDR3 sequence reads: CASSALGTEAFF. The CDR3 DNA follows: TGTGCCAGCAGCGCCCTCGGCACTGAAGCTTTCTTT.

This clone was detected a few times. This chain uses TRBV28 with TRBJ2-7; 8 nucleotides line up with TRBD1. Germline loops: CDR1 MDHEN, CDR2 SYDVKM. CDR3 length equals 15 residues. V lost 5 bases to trimming and J lost 1 base; unmatched junction nucleotides: 7. The DNA for the CDR3 is TGTGCCAGCAGTCCGGCGACAGGGGTATCCTACGAGCAGTACTTC. Its translation is CASSPATGVSYEQYF.

This chain uses TRBV6-6 with TRBJ2-5; D remains unclear. The CDR3 loop spans 13 amino acids. V was pared by 1 base and J by 4 bases, with 7 bases between. Germline V CDR1 and CDR2: MNHNY, SVGAGI (reference sequence). CDR3 sequence reads: CASSYFSVETQYF. CDR3 nucleotide sequence: TGTGCCAGCAGTTACTTCTCGGTAGAGACCCAGTACTTC.

This clone was observed a handful of times. This chain uses TRBV6-5 with TRBJ2-7; 7 bases map to TRBD1. The J segment lost 1 base and the V segment lost 0 bases, leaving 6 bases of the junction unmatched. Germline V gives CDR1 MNHEY, CDR2 SVGAGI. The CDR3 has 16 residues. The CDR3 loop reads CASSYSTGALSYEQYF. The CDR3 DNA is TGTGCCAGCAGTTACTCCACAGGGGCCTTATCCTACGAGCAGTACTTC.

CDR3 sequence reads: CATSKRAGVYEQYF. Here the CDR3 DNA reads TGTGCCACTAGCAAGAGAGCGGGGGTGTACGAGCAGTACTTC. The V call is TRBV19, the J call TRBJ2-7; TRBD2 matches 8 bases. Germline CDR1 is LNHDA and CDR2 is SQIVND (reference sequence). CDR3 length: 14 residues. V trimming: 10 bases; J trimming: 4 bases; junction bases outside the gene matches: 12.

The chain has TRBV16 and TRBJ2-7; the D is unclear. V gave up 1 base and J gave up 4 bases, with 11 bases separating them. Germline CDR1 and CDR2: KGHSY and FQNENV. There are 14 residues in the CDR3. CDR3 sequence (DNA): TGTGCCAGCAGCCAATACACGAAAAAATACGAGCAGTACTTC. Its protein product is CASSQYTKKYEQYF.

This clone was observed a handful of times. The chain joins TRBV14 to TRBJ1-1, with 8 nucleotides matching TRBD1. The CDR3 is 15 amino acids. Germline V gene lookup returns CDR1 SGHDN and CDR2 FVKESK. V lost 1 base and J lost 1; bases outside the gene matches: 2. The CDR3 loop reads CASSQVDRENTEAFF. CDR3 coding DNA: TGTGCCAGCAGCCAAGTGGACAGGGAGAACACTGAAGCTTTCTTT.

This chain uses TRBV28 with TRBJ2-7; TRBD1 matches at 7 bases. The germline V gene has CDR1 MDHEN and CDR2 SYDVKM. The CDR3 consists of 14 residues. Trimming at V came to 8 bases and at J to 2 bases, leaving 9 bases not matched to a gene. The CDR3 is CASVPGTVTYEQYF. For the CDR3, the DNA is TGTGCCAGCGTCCCCGGGACAGTAACCTACGAGCAGTACTTC.

This clone was detected ten times or more. The CDR3 DNA sequence: TGTGCCAGCAGTGGACTAGCGGGGCCCTACGAGCAGTACTTC. It codes for CASSGLAGPYEQYF. The chain employs TRBV28 and TRBJ2-7, with 12 bases aligning to TRBD2. Germline loops: CDR1 MDHEN, CDR2 SYDVKM. Trimming at V came to 5 bases and at J to 2 bases, leaving 1 base not matched to a gene. This CDR3 spans 14 amino acids.

The V call is TRBV7-3, the J call TRBJ1-1; D might be TRBD1 (6 bases). The CDR3 covers 15 residues. With 6 bases removed from V and 1 base from J, the gap between germline ends came to 15 bases. The germline V gene has CDR1 SGHTA and CDR2 FQGTGA. CDR3 amino acids: CASSTQGRANTEAFF. The CDR3 DNA follows: TGTGCCAGCAGTACACAGGGTAGGGCGAACACTGAAGCTTTCTTT.

This clone was found a few times. The CDR3 region is CSVGGQFF. The CDR3 nucleotides are TGCAGCGTGGGGGGACAGTTCTTC. The rearrangement links TRBV29-1 to TRBJ2-1, with D tentatively TRBD2 (6 bases). The CDR3 covers 8 residues. Germline CDR1 is SQVTM and CDR2 is ANQGSEA. V was cut by 6 bases and J by 13 bases, with 7 bases left in between.

This clone showed up just a few times. The V gene is TRBV4-1, the J gene TRBJ2-3; weak D call: TRBD2 (6 bases). CDR3 length: 16 amino acids. From germline, CDR1 is MGHRA and CDR2 YSYEKL. Between the trimmed V and J ends, which lost 1 base and 0 bases, there was a span of 11 bases. The CDR3 bases are TGCGCCAGCAGCCAAGCCAGCGGGTCTAGCACAGATACGCAGTATTTT. As protein: CASSQASGSSTDTQYF.

This clone has more than one count but fewer than ten. The rearrangement links TRBV7-9 to TRBJ2-5; D might be TRBD2 (5 bases). The CDR3 extends over 13 amino acids. V was clipped by 3 bases and J by 7 bases, with 12 bases between them. Germline CDR1 reads SEHNR; CDR2 reads FQNEAQ (reference sequence). The CDR3 spells CASSFLTEGTQYF. CDR3 sequence (DNA): TGTGCCAGCAGCTTTCTAACCGAGGGGACCCAGTACTTC.

This sequence joins TRBV28 and TRBJ2-5; maybe TRBD2 (6 bases). Trimming took 8 bases from V and 4 from J, leaving 14 bases between them. CDR1 and CDR2 from the germline V gene are MDHEN and SYDVKM. There are 13 residues in the CDR3. The CDR3, as DNA: TGTGCCAGCTCCGAGGGGAGGTCAGAGACCCAGTACTTC. As protein: CASSEGRSETQYF.

Only a few counts were recorded for this clone. The gene calls are TRBV6-6 and TRBJ2-1; TRBD2 aligns across 14 bases. The trim removed 7 bases at V and 8 bases at J, leaving 10 bases unmatched. The CDR3 is made up of 16 amino acids. Germline CDR1 and CDR2: MNHNY and SVGAGI (reference sequence). In nucleotides, the CDR3 is TGTGCCAGCAAAACCGGGACTAGCGGGAGAGTTTATGAGCAGTTCTTC. This codes for CASKTGTSGRVYEQFF.

Only a few counts were recorded for this clone. The chain employs TRBV15 and TRBJ2-7; TRBD2 matches 13 bases. The CDR3 has 18 residues. With 0 bases clipped from V and 3 bases from J, the junction kept 8 bases outside the gene matches. Per the germline V gene, CDR1 is LNHNV and CDR2 is YYDKDF (reference sequence). This CDR3 reads CATSRDRGLAGTFYEQYF. DNA of the CDR3: TGTGCCACCAGCAGAGATCGGGGACTAGCGGGAACCTTCTACGAGCAGTACTTC. Full variable domain (remainder filled in from reference TRBV15 and TRBJ2-7): DAMVIQNPRYQVTQFGKPVTLSCSQTLNHNVMYWYQQKSSQAPKLLFHYYDKDFNNEADTPDNFQSRRPNTSFCFLDIRSPGLGDTAMYLCATSRDRGLAGTFYEQYFGPGTRLTVT.

The V and J genes are TRBV18 and TRBJ1-1; D possibly corresponds to TRBD1 (5 bases). CDR3 length: 14 amino acids. Per the germline V gene, CDR1 is KGHSH and CDR2 is LQKENI. Trimming removed 3 bases at V and 1 base at J, with 9 bases between. The CDR3 protein is CASSPDTGNTEAFF. CDR3 nucleotide sequence: TGTGCCAGCTCACCGGACACAGGGAACACTGAAGCTTTCTTT.